This T cell receptor beta chain is drawn from a study of blood T cells in healthy people across ages. Study overall: The template switching approach captured approximately one barcoded beta molecule for every two T cells. Regarding the study as a whole: From one million sequenced T cells, diversity estimates were lower bounds.

Isolation of PBMCs gave at least 6 million cells per sample. The length of the CDR3 is 14 residues. The ends were cut back, 0 bases at V and 5 bases at J, with 9 bases in the middle. The germline V gene has CDR1 SGHTA and CDR2 FQGTGA. Concerning this clonotype itself: Antigen specificity is unknown.

With a J-beta primer mix and a sample-barcoded 5' primer, a second PCR ran 7 to 11 cycles. Per sample, CDR3-containing paired-end reads numbered at least 2.5 million. MiXCR was run by TCRdb on the 5' RACE reads, yielding one entry per CDR3 protein. The sample includes about 640,000 distinct CDR3 sequences, about 30% of them seen just once. The sequencing input was blood. This clonotype was sampled from a woman of 80 years or more in good health. The V gene is TRBV7-3, the J gene TRBJ2-3; D is perhaps TRBD1 (6 bases). The CDR3 reads CASSLTQGGDTQYF. CDR3 DNA: TGTGCCAGCAGCTTAACCCAAGGGGGAGATACGCAGTATTTT. Together with reference TRBV7-3 and TRBJ2-3, the CDR3 gives the full variable domain: GAGVSQTPSNKVTEKGKYVELRCDPISGHTALYWYRQSLGQGPEFLIYFQGTGAADDSGLPNDRFFAVRPEGSVSTLKIQRTERGDSAVYLCASSLTQGGDTQYFGPGTRLTVL.